One and the same sample provided the 6 T cell receptor beta chains below, sequenced in a study of T cells in Graves' hyperthyroidism and ophthalmopathy. Amplification of TCR beta CDR3 regions was performed using RNA transcripts as template. First-round RT-PCR of the TCR CDR3 relied on the HTBI primer set. TCRdb independently ran MiXCR on the multiplex PCR reads; one entry per CDR3 protein. This sample carries around 520,000 distinct CDR3 sequences, about 14% of them seen once, and the ten largest clones take roughly 13%. The source material was blood. The source is a woman aged 40 to 50 with Graves' hyperthyroidism.

This clonotype was counted between two and nine times. V and J are TRBV11-2 and TRBJ1-1; tentatively, D is TRBD1 (6 bases). CDR1 SGHAT and CDR2 FQNNGV come from the germline V gene. CDR3 length: 16 residues. The ends were cut back, 3 bases at V and 3 bases at J, with 17 bases in the middle. CDR3 in amino acids: CASSFGQTLEDTEAFF. CDR3 coding DNA: TGTGCCAGCAGCTTTGGACAGACCCTGGAGGACACTGAAGCTTTCTTT.

This chain links TRBV6-6 with TRBJ1-2; D not resolved. Trimming stripped 0 bases from V and 3 bases from J, with 5 bases between. Germline CDR1 is MNHNY and CDR2 is SVGAGI (reference sequence). The length of the CDR3 is 13 residues. The CDR3 nucleotides are TGTGCCAGCAGTTACTCAGCGGACTATGGCTACACCTTC. Translation gives CASSYSADYGYTF.

In its sample, this clonotype was seen many times. The CDR3 spells CSAGYLAGEVEQYF. As DNA, the CDR3 is TGCAGTGCTGGGTATCTAGCGGGAGAGGTCGAGCAGTACTTC. The chain combines TRBV20-1 with TRBJ2-7, with 10 nucleotides matching TRBD2. The CDR3 runs 14 residues. After removal of 5 bases from V and 6 bases from J, the junction contained 10 bases not matched to a gene. Germline V gene data show CDR1 as DFQATT and CDR2 as SNEGSKA (reference sequence).

This clonotype was seen a handful of times. The chain is built from TRBV20-1 and TRBJ1-6; D not resolved. The CDR3 is made up of 17 amino acids. The V end lost 0 bases, the J end lost 0 bases, and 12 bases lay between the germline ends. Looked up from germline, CDR1 is DFQATT and CDR2 is SNEGSKA (reference sequence). The CDR3 coding sequence is TGCAGTGCTAGAGAGGTGCAGGCGAGCTCCTATAATTCACCCCTCCACTTT. Translation gives CSAREVQASSYNSPLHF.

This clonotype has a handful of counts. This rearrangement joins TRBV28 to TRBJ2-2, with D possibly being TRBD1 (7 bases). The V gene lost 8 bases and the J gene lost 6 bases, with 16 bases spanning the gap. Germline V gene sequence: CDR1 MDHEN, CDR2 SYDVKM. The CDR3 loop spans 14 amino acids. The CDR3 DNA follows: TGTGCCAGCCGCCAGGGGGGCGGGTCCGGGGAGCTGTTTTTT. Its translation: CASRQGGGSGELFF.

This clonotype has only a few counts. The chain carries TRBV5-5 and TRBJ1-2; the D gene is possibly TRBD1 (5 bases). V lost 4 bases, J lost 11 bases, and 15 bases lay in between. The CDR3 consists of 12 residues. Germline V gene sequence: CDR1 SGHKS, CDR2 YYEKEE (reference sequence). CDR3 amino acids: CASSLGLRGYTF. In DNA, the CDR3 is TGTGCCAGCAGCCTGGGACTTAGGGGTTACACCTTC.